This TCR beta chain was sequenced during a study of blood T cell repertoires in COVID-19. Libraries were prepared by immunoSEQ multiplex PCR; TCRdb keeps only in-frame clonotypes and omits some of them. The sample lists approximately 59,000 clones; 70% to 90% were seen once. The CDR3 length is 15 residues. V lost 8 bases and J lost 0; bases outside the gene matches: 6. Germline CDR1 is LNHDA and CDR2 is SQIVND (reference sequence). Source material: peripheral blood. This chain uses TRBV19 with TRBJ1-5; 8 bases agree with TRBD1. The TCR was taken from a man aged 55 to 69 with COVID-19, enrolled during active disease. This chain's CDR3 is CASRTGTYSNQPQHF. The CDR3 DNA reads TGTGCCAGTCGGACAGGGACTTATAGCAATCAGCCCCAGCATTTT.